Listed below are T cell receptor beta chains from one sample, sequenced in a study of T cell responses to AZD1222 COVID-19 vaccine. This table comes from immunoSEQ multiplex PCR, and its TCRdb copy is limited to in-frame clones, with some not included. The table includes 80,000 to 95,000 clones, over 75% detected once. The material was peripheral blood, obtained on day 0 of MenACWY control vaccination. The receptors come from an adult in good health. CDR3s include the opening cysteine and the closing phenylalanine or tryptophan. Each record gives: CDR3 protein, CDR3 DNA, V gene, J gene, D gene, clone size. D genes are given only for firm matches. The listing skips clone size in some rows; elsewhere it reads once, few, many or a size class.

CDR3aa: CASSLMDEQYF
CDR3nt: TGTGCCAGCAGCTTAATGGACGAGCAGTACTTC
v_gene: TRBV7-2
j_gene: TRBJ2-7
d_gene: NA
abundance: NA

CDR3aa: CASTLIAGQTQYF
CDR3nt: TGTGCCAGCACCCTTATAGCGGGACAGACGCAGTATTTT
v_gene: TRBV2
j_gene: TRBJ2-3
d_gene: NA
abundance: NA

CDR3aa: CASRSGTGRIYEQYF
CDR3nt: TGTGCCAGCAGGTCCGGGACAGGGAGGATCTACGAGCAGTACTTC
v_gene: TRBV28
j_gene: TRBJ2-7
d_gene: TRBD1
abundance: once

CDR3aa: CASSPEGEIPYSNQPQHF
CDR3nt: TGTGCCAGCAGCCCGGAGGGGGAGATCCCTTATAGCAATCAGCCCCAGCATTTT
v_gene: TRBV7-2
j_gene: TRBJ1-5
d_gene: NA
abundance: few

CDR3aa: CASSPGGTEAFF
CDR3nt: TGTGCCAGCAGCCCGGGGGGGACTGAAGCTTTCTTT
v_gene: TRBV7-2
j_gene: TRBJ1-1
d_gene: NA
abundance: NA

CDR3aa: CSASQGGAGNEQFF
CDR3nt: TGCAGTGCTAGTCAGGGGGGAGCGGGCAATGAGCAGTTCTTC
v_gene: TRBV20-1
j_gene: TRBJ2-1
d_gene: NA
abundance: NA

CDR3aa: CSVGDRFSYEQYF
CDR3nt: TGCAGCGTTGGTGACAGGTTTTCCTACGAGCAGTACTTC
v_gene: TRBV29-1
j_gene: TRBJ2-7
d_gene: NA
abundance: once

CDR3aa: CASSPLLGAPYEQYF
CDR3nt: TGTGCCAGTAGTCCCCTACTAGGCGCGCCCTACGAGCAGTACTTC
v_gene: TRBV19
j_gene: TRBJ2-7
d_gene: NA
abundance: NA

CDR3aa: CASRPGQNYEQYF
CDR3nt: TGTGCCAGCAGGCCGGGACAAAACTACGAGCAGTACTTC
v_gene: TRBV7-9
j_gene: TRBJ2-7
d_gene: NA
abundance: once

CDR3aa: CASSPSGPYNEQFF
CDR3nt: TGTGCCAGCAGCCCCTCCGGGCCGTACAATGAGCAGTTCTTC
v_gene: TRBV5-6
j_gene: TRBJ2-1
d_gene: NA
abundance: NA

CDR3aa: CASSPPSVGSPYEQYF
CDR3nt: TGCGCCAGCAGCCCCCCTTCAGTCGGGTCCCCATACGAGCAGTACTTC
v_gene: TRBV5-1
j_gene: TRBJ2-7
d_gene: NA
abundance: NA

CDR3aa: CAISDGTHTEAFF
CDR3nt: TGTGCCATCAGTGACGGGACCCACACTGAAGCTTTCTTT
v_gene: TRBV10-3
j_gene: TRBJ1-1
d_gene: NA
abundance: NA

CDR3aa: CASSNPRTHNTGELFF
CDR3nt: TGTGCCAGCAGCAACCCCCGGACACACAACACCGGGGAGCTGTTTTTT
v_gene: TRBV21-1
j_gene: TRBJ2-2
d_gene: NA
abundance: NA

CDR3aa: CASSPIPSDRADEKLFF
CDR3nt: TGTGCCAGCAGCCCCATTCCTTCTGACAGGGCCGACGAAAAACTGTTTTTT
v_gene: TRBV3-1/TRBV3-2
j_gene: TRBJ1-4
d_gene: TRBD1
abundance: NA

CDR3aa: CASSFRGPANEKLFF
CDR3nt: TGTGCCAGCAGTTTTAGGGGACCGGCTAATGAAAAACTGTTTTTT
v_gene: TRBV5-6
j_gene: TRBJ1-4
d_gene: NA
abundance: NA

CDR3aa: CASSQEAGSGANVLTF
CDR3nt: TGCGCCAGCAGCCAAGAAGCAGGGTCTGGGGCCAACGTCCTGACTTTC
v_gene: TRBV4-3
j_gene: TRBJ2-6
d_gene: NA
abundance: NA

CDR3aa: CASSLGKQHEQFF
CDR3nt: TGTGCCAGCAGCTTGGGGAAGCAGCATGAGCAGTTCTTC
v_gene: TRBV5-4
j_gene: TRBJ2-1
d_gene: NA
abundance: NA

CDR3aa: CASSQASGPSEQFF
CDR3nt: TGTGCCAGCAGCCAGGCTAGCGGGCCCTCGGAGCAGTTCTTC
v_gene: TRBV3-1/TRBV3-2
j_gene: TRBJ2-1
d_gene: TRBD2
abundance: NA

CDR3aa: CSADREGGAFF
CDR3nt: TGCAGTGCTGACAGGGAAGGCGGTGCTTTCTTT
v_gene: TRBV20-1
j_gene: TRBJ1-1
d_gene: TRBD1
abundance: once

CDR3aa: CASTGDSDGYTF
CDR3nt: TGTGCCAGCACCGGGGACTCGGATGGCTACACCTTC
v_gene: TRBV6-5
j_gene: TRBJ1-2
d_gene: NA
abundance: once

CDR3aa: CATSDSPPGNTRELFF
CDR3nt: TGTGCCACCAGTGACTCCCCCCCCGGGAACACCAGGGAGCTGTTTTTT
v_gene: TRBV24-1
j_gene: TRBJ2-2
d_gene: NA
abundance: once

CDR3aa: CAWSVRSGGELFF
CDR3nt: TGTGCCTGGAGTGTAAGGTCTGGCGGGGAGCTGTTTTTT
v_gene: TRBV30
j_gene: TRBJ2-2
d_gene: NA
abundance: NA

CDR3aa: CASSPRAENYGYTF
CDR3nt: TGTGCCAGCAGCCCCAGGGCGGAGAACTATGGCTACACCTTC
v_gene: TRBV7-2
j_gene: TRBJ1-2
d_gene: NA
abundance: NA

CDR3aa: CASSGRHPEEAKNIQYF
CDR3nt: TGTGCCAGCAGCGGACGGCACCCAGAGGAGGCCAAAAACATTCAGTACTTC
v_gene: TRBV7-8
j_gene: TRBJ2-4
d_gene: NA
abundance: NA

CDR3aa: CASSLTPGGEQYF
CDR3nt: TGTGCCAGCAGCCTGACACCTGGGGGCGAGCAGTACTTC
v_gene: TRBV7-3
j_gene: TRBJ2-7
d_gene: NA
abundance: NA

CDR3aa: CASSSSSGELFF
CDR3nt: TGTGCCAGCAGTTCATCGTCTGGGGAGCTGTTTTTT
v_gene: TRBV28
j_gene: TRBJ2-2
d_gene: NA
abundance: NA

CDR3aa: CATSDPDTGSQETQYF
CDR3nt: TGTGCCACCAGTGATCCAGATACCGGGTCCCAAGAGACCCAGTACTTC
v_gene: TRBV24-1
j_gene: TRBJ2-5
d_gene: NA
abundance: once

CDR3aa: CASDGPTGRGRGELFF
CDR3nt: TGTGCCAGTGACGGACCGACAGGGCGAGGGAGAGGGGAGCTGTTTTTT
v_gene: TRBV19
j_gene: TRBJ2-2
d_gene: TRBD1
abundance: NA

CDR3aa: CASSLNFGYTF
CDR3nt: TGTGCCAGCAGTTTAAATTTTGGCTACACCTTC
v_gene: TRBV28
j_gene: TRBJ1-2
d_gene: NA
abundance: NA

CDR3aa: CASSPNQGMGFYEQYF
CDR3nt: TGTGCCAGTAGTCCTAACCAGGGGATGGGTTTCTACGAGCAGTACTTC
v_gene: TRBV19
j_gene: TRBJ2-7
d_gene: NA
abundance: NA

CDR3aa: CASSQAPGTGYEQYF
CDR3nt: TGTGCCAGCAGCCAAGCCCCCGGGACAGGGTACGAGCAGTACTTC
v_gene: TRBV3-1/TRBV3-2
j_gene: TRBJ2-7
d_gene: TRBD1
abundance: NA

CDR3aa: CASSQERAEAFF
CDR3nt: TGTGCCAGCAGCCAAGAGAGGGCTGAAGCTTTCTTT
v_gene: TRBV28
j_gene: TRBJ1-1
d_gene: NA
abundance: NA

CDR3aa: CASSYPNGWEAEWKLFF
CDR3nt: TGTGCCAGCAGTTACCCAAATGGATGGGAAGCGGAATGGAAACTGTTTTTT
v_gene: TRBV6-2/TRBV6-3
j_gene: TRBJ1-4
d_gene: NA
abundance: once

CDR3aa: CASGGSPQGTDTQYF
CDR3nt: TGCGCCAGCGGGGGAAGTCCGCAGGGGACAGATACGCAGTATTTT
v_gene: TRBV5-1
j_gene: TRBJ2-3
d_gene: NA
abundance: NA

CDR3aa: CASSAAGQVQETQYF
CDR3nt: TGCGCCAGCAGCGCCGCGGGACAGGTTCAAGAGACCCAGTACTTC
v_gene: TRBV10-1
j_gene: TRBJ2-5
d_gene: TRBD1
abundance: NA

CDR3aa: CASSLAGGAKYF
CDR3nt: TGTGCCAGCAGCTTAGCGGGGGGCGCGAAGTACTTC
v_gene: TRBV7-8
j_gene: TRBJ2-7
d_gene: NA
abundance: once

CDR3aa: CASRDRGYQPQHF
CDR3nt: TGTGCCAGCAGAGACAGGGGATATCAGCCCCAGCATTTT
v_gene: TRBV2
j_gene: TRBJ1-5
d_gene: TRBD1
abundance: NA

CDR3aa: CARSLDRMNTGELFF
CDR3nt: TGTGCCAGAAGCTTGGACAGGATGAACACCGGGGAGCTGTTTTTT
v_gene: TRBV5-3
j_gene: TRBJ2-2
d_gene: NA
abundance: NA

CDR3aa: CASSERTSGLYEQYF
CDR3nt: TGTGCCAGCAGTGAACGGACTAGCGGGTTATACGAGCAGTACTTC
v_gene: TRBV2
j_gene: TRBJ2-7
d_gene: TRBD2
abundance: NA

CDR3aa: CAIRPRDEEKLFF
CDR3nt: TGTGCCATCCGTCCCAGGGACGAAGAAAAACTGTTTTTT
v_gene: TRBV10-3
j_gene: TRBJ1-4
d_gene: NA
abundance: NA

CDR3aa: CASSRGQGNEQYF
CDR3nt: TGTGCCAGCAGCCGCGGACAGGGTAACGAGCAGTACTTC
v_gene: TRBV6-5
j_gene: TRBJ2-7
d_gene: TRBD1
abundance: few

CDR3aa: CASSQEVRGREQYF
CDR3nt: TGCGCCAGCAGCCAAGAAGTTAGGGGTCGCGAGCAGTACTTC
v_gene: TRBV4-1
j_gene: TRBJ2-7
d_gene: NA
abundance: NA

CDR3aa: CASTQGATYGYTF
CDR3nt: TGTGCCAGCACCCAAGGGGCGACTTATGGCTACACCTTC
v_gene: TRBV7-9
j_gene: TRBJ1-2
d_gene: NA
abundance: NA

CDR3aa: CALPRGQGGNEQFF
CDR3nt: TGTGCCCTCCCAAGGGGGCAAGGTGGCAATGAGCAGTTCTTC
v_gene: TRBV10-3
j_gene: TRBJ2-1
d_gene: TRBD1
abundance: once

CDR3aa: CASSVDRGPVTDTQYF
CDR3nt: TGTGCCAGCAGCGTAGACAGGGGGCCTGTGACAGATACGCAGTATTTT
v_gene: TRBV7-2
j_gene: TRBJ2-3
d_gene: TRBD1
abundance: once

CDR3aa: CASTPAGGMTDTQYF
CDR3nt: TGTGCCAGCACCCCAGCGGGAGGTATGACAGATACGCAGTATTTT
v_gene: TRBV7-9
j_gene: TRBJ2-3
d_gene: TRBD2
abundance: NA

CDR3aa: CASTTTGGPSYEQYF
CDR3nt: TGTGCCAGCACCACCACAGGGGGTCCTTCCTACGAGCAGTACTTC
v_gene: TRBV28
j_gene: TRBJ2-7
d_gene: TRBD1
abundance: NA

CDR3aa: CASSYTIGDRLNTEAFF
CDR3nt: TGTGCCAGCAGTTACACGATTGGGGACAGACTAAACACTGAAGCTTTCTTT
v_gene: TRBV6-2/TRBV6-3
j_gene: TRBJ1-1
d_gene: TRBD1
abundance: few

CDR3aa: CASSYNGQGRDNEQFF
CDR3nt: TGTGCCAGCAGCTATAACGGACAGGGGAGGGACAATGAGCAGTTCTTC
v_gene: TRBV27
j_gene: TRBJ2-1
d_gene: TRBD1
abundance: NA

CDR3aa: CASSYLGGAHSPLHF
CDR3nt: TGTGCCAGCAGTTACTTAGGGGGTGCGCATTCACCCCTCCACTTT
v_gene: TRBV6-5
j_gene: TRBJ1-6
d_gene: NA
abundance: few

CDR3aa: CASSLAGGYSSPLHF
CDR3nt: TGTGCCAGCAGCTTAGCAGGAGGGTATAGCTCACCCCTCCACTTT
v_gene: TRBV7-8
j_gene: TRBJ1-6
d_gene: NA
abundance: NA

CDR3aa: CASSLRGSSYNEQFF
CDR3nt: TGTGCCAGCAGCTTGCGAGGGAGCTCCTACAATGAGCAGTTCTTC
v_gene: TRBV11-2
j_gene: TRBJ2-1
d_gene: NA
abundance: NA

CDR3aa: CASRPEGQGLDEQYF
CDR3nt: TGCGCCAGCAGGCCGGAGGGACAGGGCTTAGACGAGCAGTACTTC
v_gene: TRBV5-1
j_gene: TRBJ2-7
d_gene: TRBD1
abundance: NA

CDR3aa: CASTPSTGGSYGAFF
CDR3nt: TGTGCCAGTACCCCCTCGACAGGCGGTTCGTACGGGGCTTTCTTT
v_gene: TRBV19
j_gene: TRBJ1-1
d_gene: NA
abundance: NA

CDR3aa: CSVRSDDTQYF
CDR3nt: TGCAGCGTCAGGTCGGACGATACGCAGTATTTT
v_gene: TRBV29-1
j_gene: TRBJ2-3
d_gene: NA
abundance: NA